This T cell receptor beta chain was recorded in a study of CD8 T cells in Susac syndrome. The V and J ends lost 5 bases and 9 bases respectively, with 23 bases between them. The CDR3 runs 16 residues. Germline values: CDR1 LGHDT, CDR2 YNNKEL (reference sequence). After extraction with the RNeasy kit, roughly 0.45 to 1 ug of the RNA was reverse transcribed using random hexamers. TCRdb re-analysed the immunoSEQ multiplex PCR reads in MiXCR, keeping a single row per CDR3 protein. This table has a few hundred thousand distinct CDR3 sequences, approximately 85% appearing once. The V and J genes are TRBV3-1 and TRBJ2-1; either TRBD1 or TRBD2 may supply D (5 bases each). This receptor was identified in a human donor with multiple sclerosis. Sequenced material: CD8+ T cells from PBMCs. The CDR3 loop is CASSEHSGRIVGEQFF. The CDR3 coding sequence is TGTGCCAGCAGCGAACATTCGGGACGCATAGTGGGTGAGCAGTTCTTC.